The 14 T cell receptor beta chains below all came from one sample that was sequenced in a study of T cells in Graves' hyperthyroidism and ophthalmopathy. RNA transcripts gave rise to amplified TCR beta CDR3 regions. First-round RT-PCR targeting the TCR CDR3 was performed with the HTBI primer set. TCRdb itself ran the multiplex PCR reads through MiXCR, one entry per CDR3 protein. The sample lists more than 650,000 distinct CDR3 sequences, about 14% occurring once. Sequencing used blood. Receptors originate from a woman younger than 35 with Graves' hyperthyroidism.

The CDR3 DNA reads as TGTGCCAGCACAGTTACTTCTTATCGGGATGAGCAGTTCTTC. This gives the protein CASTVTSYRDEQFF. This sequence joins TRBV6-2 or TRBV6-3 and TRBJ2-1; D is undetermined. CDR1 is MNHEY and CDR2 is SVGEGT in the germline V gene. CDR3 length equals 14 residues. V lost 7 bases to trimming and J lost 8 bases, with 18 bases between them.

This clonotype was recorded a few times. The J gene is TRBJ2-7, the V gene TRBV6-5, with 8 bases matching TRBD2. Germline lookup yields CDR1 MNHEY and CDR2 SVGAGI. V shed 0 bases, J shed 0 bases, and the junction held 10 bases outside the gene matches. The CDR3 covers 18 residues. The CDR3: CASSYSASGYASSYEQYF. CDR3 DNA sequence: TGTGCCAGCAGTTACTCGGCTAGCGGGTACGCTAGCTCCTACGAGCAGTACTTC.

The rearrangement joins TRBV7-9 to TRBJ2-5, with D possibly called TRBD1 or TRBD2 (5 bases each). This CDR3 is built from 14 residues. Trimming took off 6 bases at V and 9 bases at J, with 20 bases between the two ends. Per the germline V gene, CDR1 is SEHNR and CDR2 is FQNEAQ (reference sequence). The CDR3 DNA reads as TGTGCCAGCAGAGGGGAGACGGCCCCTTGGGCCCAGTACTTC. Protein product: CASRGETAPWAQYF.

This clonotype occurred many times. This chain joins TRBV12-3 or TRBV12-4 and TRBJ1-2, with unresolved D. Between the trimmed V and J ends, which lost 8 bases and 2 bases, there was a span of 18 bases. This CDR3 contains 15 residues. The CDR3 reads CASSFGLGVNYGYTF. CDR3 sequence (DNA): TGTGCCAGCTCATTCGGGTTGGGAGTCAACTATGGCTACACCTTC.

About this clonotype: A read error may explain this, as a much larger clone is one base away. The chain recombines TRBV15 with TRBJ2-7; possibly TRBD1 for D (6 bases). CDR3 length: 14 amino acids. In germline, CDR1 is LNHNV, CDR2 YYDKDF (reference sequence). The DNA for the CDR3 is TGTGCCACCAGCAGGGAGACAGGCCTCTACAAGCAGTACTTC. Its translation is CATSRETGLYKQYF.

With respect to this clonotype: Sequence at one end of the junction differs from germline and may be a read error. This chain joins TRBV24-1 and TRBJ2-3; D not certain. CDR3 length equals 14 residues. Germline V gives CDR1 KGHDR, CDR2 SFDVKD. The CDR3 loop is CATSDLFIDDTKYF. CDR3 in DNA: TGTGCCACCAGTGACTTGTTCATCGATGATACGAAGTATTTT.

The gene calls are TRBV5-1 and TRBJ2-7; 12 positions match TRBD2. The length of the CDR3 is 16 residues. Germline-derived CDR1 and CDR2 are SGHRS and YFSETQ. V lost 2 bases and J lost 5; bases outside the gene matches: 8. The CDR3 DNA follows: TGCGCCAGCAGCTTTGGCCTAGCGGGAGGGCCACACGAGCAGTACTTC. This encodes CASSFGLAGGPHEQYF.

Comment on this clonotype: This could be a read error, since a much larger clone is one nucleotide away. V usage is TRBV28 and J usage is TRBJ2-7; 15 bases line up with TRBD2. Germline V CDR1 and CDR2: MDHEN, SYDVKM. CDR3 length equals 16 residues. CDR3 amino acids: CAGSYWTSGRVHEQYF. Here the CDR3 DNA reads TGTGCCGGCAGTTACTGGACTAGCGGGAGGGTCCACGAGCAGTACTTC.

There are many counts of this clonotype. The chain employs TRBV7-2 and TRBJ2-2; D is uncertain. Germline CDR1 and CDR2: SGHTA and FQGNSA. The CDR3 runs to 14 residues. The V gene lost 2 bases and the J gene lost 1 base, with 5 bases spanning the gap. In nucleotides, the CDR3 is TGTGCCAGCAGCTTACGACGGAACACCGGGGAGCTGTTTTTT. This codes for CASSLRRNTGELFF.

Many counts were recorded for this clonotype. The CDR3 here is CASSAGQASTGELFF. CDR3 nucleotides: TGCGCCAGCAGCGCGGGACAGGCGAGCACCGGGGAGCTGTTTTTT. The J gene is TRBJ2-2, the V gene TRBV5-1; 8 bases are shared with TRBD1. This CDR3 region has 15 residues. After removal of 4 bases from V and 4 bases from J, the junction contained 6 bases not matched to a gene. Germline V gene data show CDR1 as SGHRS and CDR2 as YFSETQ.

This sequence joins TRBV20-1 and TRBJ2-7; no definite D call. In germline, CDR1 is DFQATT, CDR2 SNEGSKA (reference sequence). Between the trimmed V and J ends, which lost 1 base and 0 bases, there was a span of 10 bases. The CDR3 spans 14 residues. The CDR3 protein is CSARVGFSSYEQYF. The CDR3 DNA sequence: TGCAGTGCTAGAGTGGGTTTCAGCTCCTACGAGCAGTACTTC.

Ten or more counts support this clonotype. V gene TRBV18 combines with J gene TRBJ2-7; TRBD1 aligns across 12 bases. The length of the CDR3 is 15 residues. The V segment lost 6 bases and the J segment 7 bases; nucleotides outside the gene matches: 10. Germline V gives CDR1 KGHSH, CDR2 LQKENI. CDR3 protein: CASSRGTGGVEEQYF. The CDR3 nucleotides are TGTGCCAGCTCCCGGGGGACAGGGGGCGTTGAAGAGCAGTACTTC.

The table lists this clonotype with a few counts. The chain employs TRBV7-6 and TRBJ2-7; D perhaps matches TRBD1 (6 bases). This CDR3 has 15 amino acids. The V gene lost 0 bases and the J gene lost 2 bases, with 11 bases spanning the gap. Per the germline V gene, CDR1 is SGHVS and CDR2 is FNYEAQ. The CDR3 sequence: CASSLALTGPYEQYF. The CDR3 coding sequence is TGTGCCAGCAGCTTAGCCCTGACAGGCCCCTACGAGCAGTACTTC.

This clonotype was seen more than once but under ten times. The CDR3 region is CASLGWIQDRGGEAFF. The CDR3 region has the DNA TGTGCCAGCCTGGGATGGATTCAGGACAGAGGAGGTGAAGCTTTCTTT. The chain uses TRBV6-1 and TRBJ1-1; maybe TRBD1 (6 bases). The CDR3 spans 16 residues. Germline V gene data show CDR1 as MNHNS and CDR2 as SASEGT. V was cut by 8 bases and J by 7 bases, with 26 bases left in between.